Following are 9 T cell receptor beta chains from one sample sequenced in a study of metastatic and nonmetastatic thyroid tumors. Patients had received no treatment of any kind before thyroid surgery. MiXCR reprocessed the PCR reads for TCRdb. The table shows roughly 20,000 clones, with just over 35% occurring only once. Material: tumor tissue. These TCRs come from a female donor with papillary thyroid cancer or a benign thyroid nodule (not recorded which). Some clones in this sample may be carry-over from other donors' samples.

J is TRBJ1-2 and V is TRBV9; the D is unclear. Trimming took 0 bases from V and 2 from J, leaving 11 bases between them. The germline V gene encodes CDR1 SGDLS and CDR2 YYNGEE. This CDR3 is built from 15 residues. CDR3 DNA: TGTGCCAGCAGCGTAGATGAGGATTCGAACTATGGCTACACCTTC. It yields the protein CASSVDEDSNYGYTF.

This clone was observed a few times. This sequence joins TRBV7-2 and TRBJ1-2; TRBD1 is a possible D gene (6 bases). The CDR3 spans 15 residues. The ends were cut back, 4 bases at V and 5 bases at J, with 17 bases in the middle. The germline CDR1 and CDR2 sequences are SGHTA and FQGNSA. As DNA, the CDR3 is TGTGCCAGCAGCTCCTCCGGAGGGGGGGCGTATGGCTACACCTTC. Residues: CASSSSGGGAYGYTF.

The sample holds a few counts of this clone. The V gene is TRBV2, the J gene TRBJ2-1, with D maybe TRBD2 (6 bases). The V end lost 4 bases, the J end lost 5 bases, and 12 bases lay between the germline ends. The CDR3 covers 14 residues. Germline V gene lookup returns CDR1 SNHLY and CDR2 FYNNEI. As DNA, the CDR3 is TGTGCCAGCAGTGCGGAGGGCCTGGACAATGAGCAGTTCTTC. This codes for CASSAEGLDNEQFF.

This clone was seen a few times. At one boundary the junction diverges from the germline segment, which might be a read error. This sample also contains other DNA sequences that code for the same CDR3. This chain connects TRBV6-2 or TRBV6-3 to TRBJ2-3; D unclear. The germline V gene has CDR1 MNHEY and CDR2 SVGEGT. The CDR3 has 14 amino acids. The CDR3 bases are TGTGCCAGCAGTTACTCCCTAGAAGCAGATACGCAGTACTTT. Encoded protein: CASSYSLEADTQYF.

The CDR3: CASHKRSYNEQFF. CDR3 nucleotides: TGTGCCAGTCACAAGCGCTCCTACAATGAGCAGTTCTTC. This chain uses TRBV11-3 with TRBJ2-1; D gene unclear. The CDR3 has 13 residues. Trimming took off 9 bases at V and 0 bases at J, with 9 bases between the two ends. Germline CDR1 SGHNT, CDR2 YENEEA.

The chain carries TRBV4-2 and TRBJ1-5; TRBD1 matches at 7 bases. The length of the CDR3 is 16 residues. Unmatched junction bases numbered 5, after V lost 3 bases and J lost 0 bases. Germline V gene sequence: CDR1 LGHNA, CDR2 YNFKEQ. The CDR3 region has the DNA TGTGCCAGCAGCCAGGGGGACAGCGGTAGCAATCAGCCCCAGCATTTT. Its translation: CASSQGDSGSNQPQHF.

J is TRBJ2-1 and V is TRBV5-1; TRBD2 aligns across 11 bases. V lost 0 bases to trimming and J lost 7 bases; unmatched junction nucleotides: 6. Germline-derived CDR1 and CDR2 are SGHRS and YFSETQ. The CDR3 length is 16 residues. CDR3 DNA sequence: TGCGCCAGCAGCTTGGCCTCACTAGCGGGAGTGAATGAGCAGTTCTTC. This translates into CASSLASLAGVNEQFF.

The chain links TRBV6-1 to TRBJ1-5, with D perhaps matching TRBD1 (5 bases). This CDR3 region has 15 residues. In germline, CDR1 is MNHNS, CDR2 SASEGT. Trimming took off 6 bases at V and 3 bases at J, with 15 bases between the two ends. The CDR3 loop reads CASSETWGSNQPQHF. In nucleotides, the CDR3 is TGTGCCAGCAGCGAAACCTGGGGGTCCAATCAGCCCCAGCATTTT.

The V and J genes are TRBV28 and TRBJ1-5, with D maybe TRBD1 (5 bases). CDR1 is MDHEN, CDR2 SYDVKM, per germline. This CDR3 spans 14 amino acids. The V end lost 7 bases, the J end lost 1 base, and 11 bases lay between the germline ends. For the CDR3, the DNA is TGTGCCAGCACAGGGTTGAGCAGCAATCAGCCCCAGCATTTT. Translated: CASTGLSSNQPQHF. The whole variable domain, filled in from reference TRBV28 and TRBJ1-5, reads DVKVTQSSRYLVKRTGEKVFLECVQDMDHENMFWYRQDPGLGLRLIYFSYDVKMKEKGDIPEGYSVSREKKERFSLILESASTNQTSMYLCASTGLSSNQPQHFGDGTRLSIL.